The sequence of this TCR beta chain was determined in a study of cytomegalovirus exposure and HLA in healthy donors. A multiplex PCR was run with 60 Vbeta primers and 13 Jbeta primers. Sequenced by immunoSEQ multiplex PCR; TCRdb stores in-frame clones only, minus some. The sample yields some 150,000 clones, 75% to 90% seen once. As to this clone: The antigen is not known.

CDR1 and CDR2 (germline): SEHNR, FQNEAQ (reference sequence). With V trimmed by 5 bases and J by 1 base, 9 bases remained unmatched. The CDR3 extends over 17 amino acids. Overall study findings and caveats: When analyzed later, the rates of TCR association showed variation by HLA locus, with DRB1 the most and HLA-C the fewest. Cytomegalovirus-associated status was assigned to more than 150 TCR beta chains. When analyzed later, a missense DCLRE1C variant was found to be linked to TCR beta V- and J-gene trimming.

The V and J genes are TRBV7-9 and TRBJ1-1; 11 positions match TRBD1. The sequence came from a woman aged 50 to 60 in good health and CMV-seropositive. Sequenced material: PBMCs. The CDR3 nucleotides are TGTGCCAGCAGCGCGCTGCCCGGACAGGGGGCGAACACTGAAGCTTTCTTT. It specifies CASSALPGQGANTEAFF.